This TCR beta chain stems from a study of shared clonotypes between healthy human individuals. Study summary: Used for every donor were three CD4 naive, three CD4 memory, two CD8 naive and one CD8 memory plate.

About this clone: Its antigen is still unknown.

Each replicate PCR on the sorted subsets used 200 to 250 ng DNA (about 30,000 T cell genomes). Data came from immunoSEQ multiplex PCR; TCRdb stores just in-frame clones and leaves some out. The sample consists of some 2,400,000 clones, roughly 95% of them appearing once. V lost 1 base and J lost 0, with 8 bases in between. Germline CDR1 is MGHRA and CDR2 is YSYEKL. This CDR3 spans 15 amino acids. Naive CD45RA+ and memory CD45RA-negative subsets were split from CD4+ cells. Findings of the study overall: For sorted subsets, rarefaction showed incomplete sequencing despite large depth.

The chain is built from TRBV4-1 and TRBJ2-3; D call uncertain. Sequenced: naive CD4+ T cells sorted from blood. Sample subset: CD45RA+ positively selected. This clonotype was sampled from a man aged 18 to 29 in good health. The CDR3 protein is CASSQVVTSTDTQYF. DNA of the CDR3: TGCGCCAGCAGCCAAGTGGTTACAAGCACAGATACGCAGTATTTT.